This record covers a single T cell receptor beta chain. The data belong to a study of blood T cell repertoires in COVID-19. Study context: Acute-phase and convalescent COVID-19 samples originated in the United States, Italy and Spain. PBMCs, B-cell-depleted T cells, or T cells provided the cDNA or gDNA that made up the material.

Trimming at V came to 3 bases and at J to 4 bases, leaving 9 bases not matched to a gene. Germline lookup yields CDR1 SGDLS and CDR2 YYNGEE. The CDR3 extends over 16 amino acids. In the original processing: Researchers report that nucleated cell counts were estimated from reference gene primer amplification. Assay used: immunoSEQ multiplex PCR; TCRdb lists only in-frame clones, some missing. V and J calls and clone size are those listed in that table; D and trimming were worked out from the DNA. The sample consists of around 240,000 clones, roughly 82% of them appearing once. Input material: peripheral blood. This sequence originates from a woman in her thirties or forties who had recovered from COVID-19. V is TRBV9 and J is TRBJ2-5; TRBD2 agrees at 10 bases. CDR3 residues: CASSGTDLAGAETQYF. The CDR3, as DNA: TGTGCCAGCAGCGGCACGGATCTAGCGGGGGCAGAGACCCAGTACTTC.